The clone carrying this T cell receptor (beta chain) was counted many times. Its antigen remains unidentified. Breast cancer patients provided tissue from their axillary draining lymph nodes. These data belong to a study of breast tumors, draining lymph nodes, adjacent tissues. TCRdb processed the multiplex PCR reads anew with MiXCR; each CDR3 protein has one entry. The sample yields 200,000 to 300,000 distinct CDR3 sequences, 30% to 35% seen once. Whole-study findings and limits: The lymph node origin of tumor T cells was framed as consistent with a hypothesis, not demonstrated.

The CDR3 is 13 amino acids. V was cut by 5 bases and J by 5 bases, with 12 bases left in between. Germline assignment: CDR1 SEHNR and CDR2 FQNEAQ (reference sequence). The TCR comes from a female donor with breast cancer. Some clones in this sample may be carry-over from other donors' samples. The chain carries TRBV7-9 and TRBJ2-5; unclear D gene. The sample taken for sequencing was axillary lymph node tissue. CDR3 amino acids: CASSPNLEETQYF. CDR3 nucleotide sequence: TGTGCCAGCAGCCCCAATCTAGAGGAGACCCAGTACTTC. Full variable domain (outside the CDR3, taken from reference TRBV7-9 and TRBJ2-5): DTGVSQNPRHKITKRGQNVTFRCDPISEHNRLYWYRQTLGQGPEFLTYFQNEAQLEKSRLLSDRFSAERPKGSFSTLEIQRTEQGDSAMYLCASSPNLEETQYFGPGTRLLVL.